Listed here are 31 T cell receptor beta chains from one sample, sequenced in a study of control samples from healthy donors and cancer patients. Here immunoSEQ multiplex PCR was the method, and the copy in TCRdb shows in-frame clones only, minus some. The repertoire includes more than 95,000 clones, more than 85% of them detected once, and 1.5% to 2% sits in the top ten. Source material: blood. Every receptor here comes from a man younger than 35 in good health.

This rearrangement joins TRBV3-1 (or the pseudogene TRBV3-2) to TRBJ2-7; 11 positions match TRBD2. This CDR3 is 15 amino acids long. Germline CDR1 and CDR2: LGHDT and YNNKEL (reference sequence). Trimming took 0 bases from V and 4 from J; bases not matched to a gene: 2. CDR3 residues: CASSQETSGSYEQYF. The CDR3 DNA reads as TGTGCCAGCAGCCAAGAAACTAGCGGGAGTTACGAGCAGTACTTC.

The chain joins TRBV9 to TRBJ1-4; 7 nucleotides line up with TRBD1. The CDR3 runs 15 residues. Germline trimming cut 4 bases from V and 8 bases from J; bases unmatched to any gene: 11. CDR1 is SGDLS and CDR2 is YYNGEE in the germline V gene. In DNA, the CDR3 is TGTGCCAGCAGCTCCCCTTACAGGGGTTCCGAAAAACTGTTTTTT. It yields the protein CASSSPYRGSEKLFF. The whole variable domain, filled in from reference TRBV9 and TRBJ1-4, reads DSGVTQTPKHLITATGQRVTLRCSPRSGDLSVYWYQQSLDQGLQFLIQYYNGEERAKGNILERFSAQQFPDLHSELNLSSLELGDSALYFCASSSPYRGSEKLFFGSGTQLSVL.

The chain joins TRBV7-8 to TRBJ2-1, with TRBD2 identical over 13 bases. J gave up 6 bases and V 5 bases, and 4 bases lay outside the gene matches. This CDR3 contains 15 residues. Germline-derived CDR1 and CDR2 are SGHVS and FQNEAQ. The CDR3: CASSTGLAGVNEQFF. The CDR3 nucleotides are TGTGCCAGCAGCACAGGACTAGCGGGGGTCAATGAGCAGTTCTTC.

The rearrangement links TRBV12-5 to TRBJ1-1; 7 bases line up with TRBD1. The CDR3 covers 13 residues. In germline, CDR1 is LGHNT, CDR2 FRNRAP. V lost 6 bases to trimming and J lost 5 bases; unmatched junction nucleotides: 6. The CDR3 nucleotides read TGTGCTAGTGGACCCGAGGGGGCGACTGAAGCTTTCTTT. It encodes CASGPEGATEAFF.

CDR3 in DNA: TGTGCCAGCAGGAGGGCAGGGGATAATCAGCCCCAGCATTTT. Protein product: CASRRAGDNQPQHF. This chain links TRBV27 with TRBJ1-5; a possible D gene is TRBD1 (6 bases). This CDR3 has 14 amino acids. CDR1 and CDR2 from the germline V gene are MNHEY and SMNVEV (reference sequence). Trimming removed 6 bases at V and 4 bases at J, with 13 bases between.

The J gene is TRBJ1-5, the V gene TRBV27; D is possibly TRBD1 (6 bases). The germline gives CDR1 MNHEY, CDR2 SMNVEV (reference sequence). The CDR3 spans 14 residues. Trimming stripped 6 bases from V and 7 bases from J, with 16 bases between. In DNA form, the CDR3 reads TGTGCCAGCAGATTGACGGGGGGCCTCCAGCCCCAGCATTTT. Translation gives CASRLTGGLQPQHF.

V gene TRBV6-5 combines with J gene TRBJ2-5, with D possibly TRBD2 on 5 matching bases. V lost 7 bases, J lost 5 bases, and 17 bases lay in between. The CDR3 is 14 amino acids. Germline CDR1 is MNHEY and CDR2 is SVGAGI. The CDR3 spells CASISGGTGETQYF. CDR3 nucleotide sequence: TGTGCCAGCATTTCAGGAGGCACTGGGGAGACCCAGTACTTC.

This chain connects TRBV30 to TRBJ2-7; 13 bases align to TRBD2. V dropped 2 bases and J dropped 5; count of bases not matched to a gene: 3. This CDR3 spans 14 amino acids. Germline assignment: CDR1 GTSNPN and CDR2 SVGIG (reference sequence). DNA of the CDR3: TGTGCCTGGAGTACCGGACTAGCGGGAGACGAGCAGTACTTC. It encodes CAWSTGLAGDEQYF. The full variable domain, with the rest looked up from reference TRBV30 and TRBJ2-7, is SQTIHQWPATLVQPVGSPLSLECTVEGTSNPNLYWYRQAAGRGLQLLFYSVGIGQISSEVPQNLSASRPQDRQFILSSKKLLLSDSGFYLCAWSTGLAGDEQYFGPGTRLTVT.

CDR3 in DNA: TGTGCCAGCAGCATTCGAGGGGGGAAACTGTTTTTT. Residues: CASSIRGGKLFF. The chain carries TRBV7-2 and TRBJ1-4, with D perhaps matching TRBD1 (6 bases). The CDR3 has 12 residues. Trimming took off 5 bases at V and 11 bases at J, with 12 bases between the two ends. Germline V gives CDR1 SGHTA, CDR2 FQGNSA. Combining the CDR3 with reference TRBV7-2 and TRBJ1-4 gives the whole variable domain GAGVSQSPSNKVTEKGKDVELRCDPISGHTALYWYRQSLGQGLEFLIYFQGNSAPDKSGLPSDRFSAERTGGSVSTLTIQRTQQEDSAVYLCASSIRGGKLFFGSGTQLSVL.

V gene TRBV7-8 combines with J gene TRBJ1-2, with TRBD1 matching over 7 bases. Germline loops: CDR1 SGHVS, CDR2 FQNEAQ. After removal of 0 bases from V and 7 bases from J, the junction contained 8 bases not matched to a gene. The CDR3 has 15 residues. The CDR3 loop is CASSLAGGGGGGYTF. DNA of the CDR3: TGTGCCAGCAGCTTAGCAGGAGGGGGCGGTGGTGGCTACACCTTC.

The J gene is TRBJ1-2, the V gene TRBV28; 9 nucleotides line up with TRBD1. This CDR3 region has 13 residues. Germline CDR1 MDHEN, CDR2 SYDVKM. V lost 10 bases, J lost 5 bases, and 8 bases stayed unmatched. The chain's CDR3 is CATPTGGGYGYTF. The CDR3 bases are TGTGCCACCCCAACAGGGGGCGGTTATGGCTACACCTTC.

This sequence joins TRBV27 and TRBJ1-1; weak D call: TRBD1 (5 bases). The germline V and J ends were trimmed by 2 bases and 5 bases, with 15 bases remaining between them. Germline CDR1 and CDR2: MNHEY and SMNVEV (reference sequence). The CDR3 spans 15 residues. Written as DNA, the CDR3 is TGTGCCAGCAGTTTACTCGGCGTTGGGGGAACTGAAGCTTTCTTT. Its protein product is CASSLLGVGGTEAFF.

The genes are TRBV5-1 and TRBJ2-7, with 9 bases fitting TRBD1. With V trimmed by 4 bases and J by 2 bases, 4 bases remained unmatched. CDR1 SGHRS and CDR2 YFSETQ come from the germline V gene. The CDR3 consists of 14 residues. CDR3 coding DNA: TGCGCCAGCAGCAAGGGACAGGGTACCTACGAGCAGTACTTC. This sequence encodes CASSKGQGTYEQYF.

The chain employs TRBV29-1 and TRBJ2-5, with a possible D match to TRBD2 (6 bases). V was clipped by 6 bases and J by 4 bases, with 12 bases between them. Germline loops: CDR1 SQVTM, CDR2 ANQGSEA. The CDR3 totals 12 residues. CDR3: CSVLGAGETQYF. CDR3 nucleotides: TGCAGCGTGCTAGGAGCGGGAGAGACCCAGTACTTC.

The chain has TRBV7-2 and TRBJ1-4, with 8 bases that match TRBD1. This CDR3 contains 19 residues. V lost 1 base to trimming and J lost 8 bases; unmatched junction nucleotides: 18. Germline V gene data show CDR1 as SGHTA and CDR2 as FQGNSA. CDR3 amino acids: CASSLGTQGGATSVEKLFF. The CDR3, as DNA: TGTGCCAGCAGCTTAGGAACACAGGGGGGCGCGACGTCCGTAGAAAAACTGTTTTTT. The whole variable domain, filled in from reference TRBV7-2 and TRBJ1-4, reads GAGVSQSPSNKVTEKGKDVELRCDPISGHTALYWYRQSLGQGLEFLIYFQGNSAPDKSGLPSDRFSAERTGGSVSTLTIQRTQQEDSAVYLCASSLGTQGGATSVEKLFFGSGTQLSVL.

In its sample, this clone was seen once. The genes are TRBV11-1 and TRBJ2-3, with 7 bases identical to TRBD1. The CDR3 sequence is 16 residues long. CDR1 is SGHAT and CDR2 is FQDESV in the germline V gene (reference sequence). Losses at the gene ends were 1 base for V and 2 bases for J; bases not matched to a gene: 6. Written as DNA, the CDR3 is TGTGCCAGCAGCTTAGGGCGGACAGGAAACACAGATACGCAGTATTTT. Protein sequence: CASSLGRTGNTDTQYF. Based on the CDR3 plus reference TRBV11-1 and TRBJ2-3, the full variable domain is EAEVAQSPRYKITEKSQAVAFWCDPISGHATLYWYRQILGQGPELLVQFQDESVVDDSQLPKDRFSAERLKGVDSTLKIQPAELGDSAMYLCASSLGRTGNTDTQYFGPGTRLTVL.

This rearrangement joins TRBV6-5 to TRBJ1-6; D perhaps matches TRBD1 (6 bases). Trimming pared 7 bases from V and 5 bases from J, leaving 15 bases between. The CDR3 extends over 15 amino acids. Germline assignment: CDR1 MNHEY and CDR2 SVGAGI. The CDR3 nucleotides read TGTGCCAGCACCCTCGGGACAAGAAATAATTCACCCCTCCACTTT. It encodes CASTLGTRNNSPLHF.

The chain uses TRBV10-3 and TRBJ1-1, with a weak D call TRBD1 (6 bases). This CDR3 spans 17 amino acids. The germline V gene encodes CDR1 ENHRY and CDR2 SYGVKD. Trimming removed 0 bases at V and 0 bases at J, with 14 bases between. For the CDR3, the DNA is TGTGCCATCAGTGAGTCAGCCGGACAGTGGATGAACACTGAAGCTTTCTTT. Translating it yields CAISESAGQWMNTEAFF.

This clone was seen a single time. The chain carries TRBV6-5 and TRBJ2-6, with a tentative D call TRBD1 (5 bases). In germline, CDR1 is MNHEY, CDR2 SVGAGI. The length of the CDR3 is 13 residues. V dropped 0 bases and J dropped 10 bases, with 7 bases sitting between them. Here the CDR3 reads CASSYSGRNVLTF. The DNA for the CDR3 is TGTGCCAGCAGTTACTCGGGGCGGAACGTCCTGACTTTC.

This clone was detected once. The rearrangement joins TRBV5-1 to TRBJ2-3, with D tentatively TRBD1 (5 bases). Per the germline V gene, CDR1 is SGHRS and CDR2 is YFSETQ. The length of the CDR3 is 13 residues. The V end was cut by 7 bases, the J end by 6 bases, with 15 bases between. The CDR3 loop is CASGHSGRDTQYF. As DNA, the CDR3 is TGCGCCAGCGGACACTCTGGAAGGGATACGCAGTATTTT.

This rearrangement joins TRBV19 to TRBJ2-1; D might be TRBD2 (6 bases). Germline V gene lookup returns CDR1 LNHDA and CDR2 SQIVND (reference sequence). With 5 bases removed from V and 3 bases from J, the gap between germline ends came to 14 bases. CDR3 size: 15 residues. CDR3 amino acids: CASSRGGNVYNEQFF. As DNA, the CDR3 is TGTGCCAGTAGTCGGGGCGGGAATGTCTACAATGAGCAGTTCTTC. The whole variable domain, filled in from reference TRBV19 and TRBJ2-1, reads DGGITQSPKYLFRKEGQNVTLSCEQNLNHDAMYWYRQDPGQGLRLIYYSQIVNDFQKGDIAEGYSVSREKKESFPLTVTSAQKNPTAFYLCASSRGGNVYNEQFFGPGTRLTVL.

The V gene is TRBV30, the J gene TRBJ2-1, with 10 bases that match TRBD2. The CDR3 runs 15 residues. Per germline, CDR1 GTSNPN and CDR2 SVGIG (reference sequence). Germline trimming cut 2 bases from V and 7 bases from J; bases unmatched to any gene: 8. CDR3 DNA sequence: TGTGCCTGGAGTAAAGCGGGAGGGCATTGGAATGAGCAGTTCTTC. It translates to CAWSKAGGHWNEQFF.

The chain's CDR3 is CASSSGTPHYNEQFF. CDR3 DNA: TGTGCCAGCAGCTCCGGGACTCCCCATTACAATGAGCAGTTCTTC. V gene TRBV5-6 combines with J gene TRBJ2-1; TRBD2 is a possible D gene (6 bases). There are 15 residues in the CDR3. Trimming left V 3 bases short and J 4 bases short, with 14 bases between. The V gene's germline CDR1 is SGHDT and CDR2 YYEEEE.

This chain uses TRBV29-1 with TRBJ2-7; maybe TRBD1 (5 bases). Looked up from germline, CDR1 is SQVTM and CDR2 is ANQGSEA. Trimming stripped 4 bases from V and 3 bases from J, with 13 bases between. The CDR3 is 13 residues long. The CDR3 is CSVAGQGYYEQYF. CDR3 in DNA: TGCAGCGTTGCCGGGCAGGGTTACTACGAGCAGTACTTC.

The chain uses TRBV10-2 and TRBJ1-2; 8 positions match TRBD1. The CDR3 totals 15 residues. Germline V gene lookup returns CDR1 WSHSY and CDR2 SAAADI. Trimming took 0 bases from V and 6 from J; bases not matched to a gene: 6. In nucleotides, the CDR3 is TGCGCCAGCAGTGAGTCATCGGACAGGGTCAATGGCTACACCTTC. Residues: CASSESSDRVNGYTF.

The V gene is TRBV9, the J gene TRBJ2-1; 7 nucleotides line up with TRBD1. Germline CDR1 reads SGDLS; CDR2 reads YYNGEE. The CDR3 length is 17 residues. The trim removed 0 bases at V and 0 bases at J, leaving 6 bases unmatched. This CDR3 is CASSVGKGDSSYNEQFF. The CDR3 coding sequence is TGTGCCAGCAGCGTAGGGAAGGGGGACAGCTCCTACAATGAGCAGTTCTTC.

J is TRBJ2-1 and V is TRBV28, with TRBD2 identical over 7 bases. The CDR3 covers 14 residues. J was trimmed by 1 base and V by 5 bases; bases with no gene match: 2. The V gene's germline CDR1 is MDHEN and CDR2 SYDVKM. The CDR3 sequence: CASSGGGSYNEQFF. The CDR3 DNA reads as TGTGCCAGCAGTGGCGGGGGTTCCTACAATGAGCAGTTCTTC. The entire variable domain, with the rest obtained from reference TRBV28 and TRBJ2-1, is as follows: DVKVTQSSRYLVKRTGEKVFLECVQDMDHENMFWYRQDPGLGLRLIYFSYDVKMKEKGDIPEGYSVSREKKERFSLILESASTNQTSMYLCASSGGGSYNEQFFGPGTRLTVL.

The chain has TRBV7-9 and TRBJ2-1, with D possibly matching TRBD2 (5 bases). Trimming pared 5 bases from V and 5 bases from J, leaving 16 bases between. The germline CDR1 and CDR2 sequences are SEHNR and FQNEAQ (reference sequence). The CDR3 spans 15 residues. The CDR3 protein is CASSKTRTGNNEQFF. The CDR3 DNA reads TGTGCCAGCAGCAAGACGAGGACGGGGAACAATGAGCAGTTCTTC.

The V and J genes are TRBV6-1 and TRBJ1-2; D gene ambiguous. The CDR3 runs 12 residues. Per the germline V gene, CDR1 is MNHNS and CDR2 is SASEGT. The ends were cut back, 0 bases at V and 8 bases at J, with 7 bases in the middle. DNA for the CDR3: TGTGCCAGCAGTGAAGCGACGGTCGGCTACACCTTC. Its translation: CASSEATVGYTF.

The rearrangement links TRBV18 to TRBJ2-3, with 10 bases lining up with TRBD2. J lost 1 base, V lost 4 bases, and 2 bases had no gene match. The germline V gene encodes CDR1 KGHSH and CDR2 LQKENI. The CDR3 is 15 amino acids. CDR3 DNA: TGTGCCAGCTCACGGCTAGCGGGAGGCACAGATACGCAGTATTTT. Translated: CASSRLAGGTDTQYF. Filled out from reference TRBV18 and TRBJ2-3, the complete variable domain reads NAGVMQNPRHLVRRRGQEARLRCSPMKGHSHVYWYRQLPEEGLKFMVYLQKENIIDESGMPKERFSAEFPKEGPSILRIQQVVRGDSAAYFCASSRLAGGTDTQYFGPGTRLTVL.

This rearrangement joins TRBV7-2 to TRBJ1-5, with TRBD1 as a possible D gene (6 bases). Germline V gene data show CDR1 as SGHTA and CDR2 as FQGNSA. Between the trimmed V and J ends, which lost 2 bases and 0 bases, there was a span of 11 bases. The CDR3 contains 16 residues. The CDR3 spells CASSLRTGRSNQPQHF. The CDR3 nucleotides are TGTGCCAGCAGCTTAAGAACAGGGCGTAGCAATCAGCCCCAGCATTTT.